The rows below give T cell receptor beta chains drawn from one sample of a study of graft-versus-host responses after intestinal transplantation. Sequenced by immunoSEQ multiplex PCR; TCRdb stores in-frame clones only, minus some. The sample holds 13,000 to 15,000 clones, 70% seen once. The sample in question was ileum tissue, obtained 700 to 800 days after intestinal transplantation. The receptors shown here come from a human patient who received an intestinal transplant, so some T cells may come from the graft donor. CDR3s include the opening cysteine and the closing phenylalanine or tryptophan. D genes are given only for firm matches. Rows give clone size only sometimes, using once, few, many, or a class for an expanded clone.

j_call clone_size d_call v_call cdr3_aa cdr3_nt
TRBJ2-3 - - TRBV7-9 CASSRGRFRGKITDTQYF TGTGCCAGCAGCCGCGGACGTTTTAGGGGGAAAATCACAGATACGCAGTATTTT
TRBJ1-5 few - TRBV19 CASSEKDSNQPQHF TGTGCCAGTAGTGAGAAGGACAGTAATCAGCCCCAGCATTTT
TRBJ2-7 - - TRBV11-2 CASSLAAGHYEQYF TGTGCCAGCAGCTTAGCTGCAGGTCACTACGAGCAGTACTTC
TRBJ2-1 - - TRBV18 CASSPPQPYNEQFF TGTGCCAGCTCACCACCCCAGCCTTACAATGAGCAGTTCTTC
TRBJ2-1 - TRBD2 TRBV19 CASSIKGAGGTYNEQFF TGTGCCAGTAGTATAAAGGGAGCGGGGGGTACCTACAATGAGCAGTTCTTC
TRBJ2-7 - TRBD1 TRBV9 CASSPGQGRSEQYF TGTGCCAGCAGCCCGGGACAGGGTCGGAGCGAGCAGTACTTC
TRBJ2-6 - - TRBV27 CASSLDWGANVLTF TGTGCCAGCAGTCTAGACTGGGGGGCCAACGTCCTGACTTTC
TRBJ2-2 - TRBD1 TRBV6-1 CASSGGQGAGELFF TGTGCCAGCAGTGGGGGACAGGGGGCCGGGGAGCTGTTTTTT
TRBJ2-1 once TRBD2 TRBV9 CASSASGLDLNEQFF TGTGCCAGCAGCGCTTCTGGACTAGACCTCAATGAGCAGTTCTTC
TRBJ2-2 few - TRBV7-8 CASSFLASDSPNTGELFF TGTGCCAGCAGCTTCCTCGCCTCGGACTCCCCGAACACCGGGGAGCTGTTTTTT
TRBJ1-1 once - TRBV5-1 CASSLAPMGLAEAFF TGCGCCAGCAGCTTGGCCCCTATGGGTCTGGCTGAAGCTTTCTTT
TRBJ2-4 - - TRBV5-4 CASSLRGKNIQYF TGTGCCAGCAGCTTGAGGGGTAAAAACATTCAGTACTTC
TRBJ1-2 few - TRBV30 CAWSRQSGGYTF TGTGCCTGGAGTCGTCAGAGCGGTGGCTACACCTTC
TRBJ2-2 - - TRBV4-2 CASSQDSWASGELFF TGTGCCAGCAGCCAAGATTCATGGGCATCCGGGGAGCTGTTTTTT
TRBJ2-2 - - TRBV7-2 CASSARGKNTGELFF TGTGCCAGCAGCGCCCGGGGCAAGAACACCGGGGAGCTGTTTTTT
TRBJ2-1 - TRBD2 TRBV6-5 CASSLGTRGYNEQFF TGTGCCAGCAGTTTAGGGACTAGGGGTTACAATGAGCAGTTCTTC
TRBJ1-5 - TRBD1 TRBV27 CASSSLGQLGAQHF TGTGCCAGCAGTTCTCTGGGACAGCTGGGAGCCCAGCATTTT
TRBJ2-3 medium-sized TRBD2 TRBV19 CASSITSGGTDTQYF TGTGCCAGTAGTATAACTAGCGGGGGCACAGATACGCAGTATTTT
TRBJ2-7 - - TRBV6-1 CASVTGSSSYEQYF TGTGCCAGCGTCACAGGTTCAAGCTCCTACGAGCAGTACTTC
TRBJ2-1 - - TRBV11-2 CASGDIQQYNEQFF TGTGCCAGCGGGGACATCCAACAATACAATGAGCAGTTCTTC